The next 15 T cell receptor beta chains were all read from a single sample in a study of T cells in Graves' hyperthyroidism and ophthalmopathy. Amplification of TCR beta CDR3 regions used RNA as the template. When the TCR CDR3 underwent first-round RT-PCR, the HTBI primer set was used. TCRdb itself ran the multiplex PCR reads through MiXCR, one entry per CDR3 protein. Among 370,000 or so distinct CDR3 sequences listed, about 25% were seen once. Input material: blood. The receptors were gathered from a man in his fifties or sixties with Graves' hyperthyroidism.

This clonotype was counted ten times or more. V and J are TRBV5-5 and TRBJ2-1; TRBD1 agrees at 8 bases. Germline CDR1 is SGHKS and CDR2 is YYEKEE (reference sequence). This CDR3 comprises 16 residues. Trimming took 4 bases from V and 3 from J; bases not matched to a gene: 9. The CDR3 DNA sequence: TGTGCCAGCAGCGCATGGACAGGGTCCTTCTACAATGAGCAGTTCTTC. Its protein product is CASSAWTGSFYNEQFF.

Comments on this clonotype: This may arise from a read error, as a much more abundant clone is one base away. The V gene is TRBV7-6, the J gene TRBJ2-1, with TRBD2 matching over 8 bases. Judging by the DNA end, TRBJ2-7 fits better; the J call may be wrong. CDR1 and CDR2 (germline): SGHVS, FNYEAQ. This CDR3 is 16 amino acids long. CDR3 coding DNA: TGTGCCAGCAGCCCCCGTTTAGCGGGGATTGGGAATGAGCAGTACTTC. Its translation: CASSPRLAGIGNEQYF.

The chain is built from TRBV12-3 or TRBV12-4 and TRBJ2-7; possibly TRBD1 for D (5 bases). The ends were cut back, 2 bases at V and 5 bases at J, with 13 bases in the middle. This CDR3 has 14 residues. The CDR3 nucleotides read TGTGCCAGCAGTTTAAGCAGGGCTGGCAACGAGCAGTACTTC. Its protein is CASSLSRAGNEQYF.

This clonotype was detected only a few times. The chain combines TRBV7-9 with TRBJ1-3; D is perhaps TRBD1 (5 bases). The germline CDR1 and CDR2 sequences are SEHNR and FQNEAQ (reference sequence). The CDR3 is 14 amino acids. Trimming removed 4 bases from V and 4 bases from J, with 11 bases in between. CDR3: CASSYGTDGNTIYF. The CDR3 DNA reads as TGTGCCAGCAGCTACGGGACGGACGGAAACACCATATATTTT.

The DNA of the CDR3 is TGTGCCAGCAGTGAGCGGCCACACACAGATACGCAGTATTTT. Its translation: CASSERPHTDTQYF. The chain is built from TRBV27 and TRBJ2-3; D possibly corresponds to TRBD2 (5 bases). Trimming removed 5 bases from V and 2 bases from J, with 11 bases in between. Germline V lookup: CDR1 MNHEY, CDR2 SMNVEV (reference sequence). The CDR3 totals 14 residues.

The chain has TRBV28 and TRBJ1-3, with D uncertain. This CDR3 is 11 amino acids long. The germline V gene has CDR1 MDHEN and CDR2 SYDVKM. V was cut by 7 bases and J by 8 bases, with 9 bases left in between. The DNA of the CDR3 is TGTGCCAGCACCCGTACCGACACCATATATTTT. As protein: CASTRTDTIYF.

This clonotype was observed a handful of times. The chain couples TRBV6-1 to TRBJ2-7; tentatively, D is TRBD1 (6 bases). Germline-derived CDR1 and CDR2 are MNHNS and SASEGT. This CDR3 comprises 20 residues. The V and J ends lost 0 bases and 2 bases respectively, with 26 bases between them. The CDR3 coding sequence is TGTGCCAGCAGTGAAGCGTCCTCCCCAGCATGGACAGCGCGTACCTACGAGCAGTACTTC. Its protein is CASSEASSPAWTARTYEQYF.

The genes are TRBV3-1 and TRBJ2-1; 7 bases are a match to TRBD2. The CDR3 consists of 15 residues. The ends lost 1 base at V and 4 bases at J; junction bases unmatched: 4. Germline CDR1 reads LGHDT; CDR2 reads YNNKEL (reference sequence). The CDR3 nucleotides read TGTGCCAGCAGCCAAGGTGCGGGGGTTTACAATGAGCAGTTCTTC. Encoded protein: CASSQGAGVYNEQFF.

This chain links TRBV2 with TRBJ2-3, with a possible D match to TRBD2 (6 bases). Germline loops: CDR1 SNHLY, CDR2 FYNNEI. V gave up 5 bases and J gave up 3 bases, with 18 bases separating them. The CDR3 has 16 residues. The CDR3 nucleotides are TGTGCCAGCAGTTACGGCTCCCTAGCGACTACAGATACGCAGTATTTT. Protein sequence: CASSYGSLATTDTQYF.

Here the CDR3 reads CASSSSGVLADTQYF. The CDR3 region has the DNA TGCGCCAGCAGCTCTAGCGGGGTGCTTGCAGATACGCAGTATTTT. The rearrangement links TRBV5-1 to TRBJ2-3; 9 nucleotides agree with TRBD2. The trim removed 3 bases at V and 4 bases at J, leaving 6 bases unmatched. CDR1 and CDR2 from the germline V gene are SGHRS and YFSETQ. This CDR3 is built from 15 residues. The variable domain in full, completed from reference TRBV5-1 and TRBJ2-3, reads KAGVTQTPRYLIKTRGQQVTLSCSPISGHRSVSWYQQTPGQGLQFLFEYFSETQRNKGNFPGRFSGRQFSNSRSEMNVSTLELGDSALYLCASSSSGVLADTQYFGPGTRLTVL.

The sample holds many counts of this clonotype. The V and J genes are TRBV3-1 and TRBJ2-1, with 12 positions matching TRBD2. After removal of 1 base from V and 7 bases from J, the junction contained 8 bases not matched to a gene. The CDR3 is made up of 17 amino acids. Germline V gene sequence: CDR1 LGHDT, CDR2 YNNKEL (reference sequence). For the CDR3, the DNA is TGTGCCAGCAGCCAAGGACTAGCGGGAGTTGGTGGGAATGAGCAGTTCTTC. Translation gives CASSQGLAGVGGNEQFF.

The chain couples TRBV11-3 to TRBJ1-2; no clear D gene. The V and J ends lost 1 base and 7 bases respectively, with 19 bases between them. CDR3 size: 16 residues. Germline lookup yields CDR1 SGHNT and CDR2 YENEEA. The DNA of the CDR3 is TGTGCCAGCAGCTTAGGACCCCGGGATCGGCTTCGTGGCTACACCTTC. This gives the protein CASSLGPRDRLRGYTF.

The chain's CDR3 is CASSLGSQGFKNIQYF. The DNA of the CDR3 is TGTGCCAGCAGCTTAGGATCACAGGGTTTCAAAAACATTCAGTACTTC. The V and J genes are TRBV11-2 and TRBJ2-4; weak D call: TRBD1 (6 bases). This CDR3 comprises 16 residues. Per the germline V gene, CDR1 is SGHAT and CDR2 is FQNNGV. Trimming shortened V by 1 base and J by 3 bases, and 13 bases separated the two germline ends.

This clonotype was observed a few times. The rearrangement links TRBV15 to TRBJ2-1, with D unclear. Trimming stripped 1 base from V and 5 bases from J, with 12 bases between. The CDR3 sequence is 15 residues long. Germline CDR1 and CDR2: LNHNV and YYDKDF (reference sequence). The CDR3 loop is CATSRGPSQHNEQFF. CDR3 DNA: TGTGCCACCAGCAGAGGCCCGTCCCAACACAATGAGCAGTTCTTC.

A few counts support this clonotype. The V call is TRBV18, the J call TRBJ1-2, with D maybe TRBD1 (5 bases). The CDR3 is made up of 15 amino acids. Germline lookup yields CDR1 KGHSH and CDR2 LQKENI. Trimming left V 6 bases short and J 3 bases short, with 17 bases between. Here the CDR3 reads CASSPSGGEDYGYTF. The CDR3 DNA is TGTGCCAGCTCCCCCTCAGGAGGGGAAGACTATGGCTACACCTTC.